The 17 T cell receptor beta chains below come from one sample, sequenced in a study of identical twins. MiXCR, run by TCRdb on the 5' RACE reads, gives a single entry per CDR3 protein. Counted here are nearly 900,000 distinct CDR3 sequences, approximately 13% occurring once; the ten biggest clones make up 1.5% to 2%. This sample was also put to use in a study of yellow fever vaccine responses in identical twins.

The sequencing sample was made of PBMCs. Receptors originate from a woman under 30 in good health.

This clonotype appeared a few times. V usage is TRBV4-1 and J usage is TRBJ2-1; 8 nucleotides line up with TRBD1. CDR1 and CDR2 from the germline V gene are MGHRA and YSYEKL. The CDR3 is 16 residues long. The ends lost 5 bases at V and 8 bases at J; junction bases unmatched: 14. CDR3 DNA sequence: TGCGCCAGCAGCACCCTCGACAGGGGCGCCGGGGATGAGCAGTTCTTC. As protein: CASSTLDRGAGDEQFF.

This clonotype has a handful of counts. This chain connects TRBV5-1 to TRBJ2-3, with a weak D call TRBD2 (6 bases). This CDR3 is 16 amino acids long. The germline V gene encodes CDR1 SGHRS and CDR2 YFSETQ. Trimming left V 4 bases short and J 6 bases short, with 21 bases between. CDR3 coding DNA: TGCGCCAGCAGCACCACCCGGGAGACCCGTGGGGATACGCAGTATTTT. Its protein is CASSTTRETRGDTQYF.

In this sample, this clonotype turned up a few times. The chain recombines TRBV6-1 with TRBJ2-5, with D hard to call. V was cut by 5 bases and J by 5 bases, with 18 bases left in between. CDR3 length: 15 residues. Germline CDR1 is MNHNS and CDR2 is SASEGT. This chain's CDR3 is CASSTRHRGYETQYF. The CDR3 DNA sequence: TGTGCCAGCAGTACCCGCCACCGAGGTTATGAGACCCAGTACTTC.

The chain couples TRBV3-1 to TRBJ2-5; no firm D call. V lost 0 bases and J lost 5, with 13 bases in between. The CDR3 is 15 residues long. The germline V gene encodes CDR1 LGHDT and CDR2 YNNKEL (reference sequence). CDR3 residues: CASSQDLGVLETQYF. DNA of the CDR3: TGTGCCAGCAGCCAAGATCTAGGTGTTTTGGAGACCCAGTACTTC.

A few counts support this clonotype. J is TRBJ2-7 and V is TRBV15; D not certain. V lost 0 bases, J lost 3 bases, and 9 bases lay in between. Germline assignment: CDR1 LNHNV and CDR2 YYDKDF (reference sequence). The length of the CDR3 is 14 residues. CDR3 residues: CATSRDLPGYEQYF. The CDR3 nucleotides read TGTGCCACCAGCAGAGATCTTCCGGGCTACGAGCAGTACTTC.

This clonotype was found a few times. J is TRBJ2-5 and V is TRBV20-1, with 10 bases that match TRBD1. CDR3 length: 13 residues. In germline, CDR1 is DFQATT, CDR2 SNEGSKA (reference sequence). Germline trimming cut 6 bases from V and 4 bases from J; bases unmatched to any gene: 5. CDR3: CSAPRTGGETQYF. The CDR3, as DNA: TGCAGTGCCCCCCGGACAGGGGGAGAGACCCAGTACTTC.

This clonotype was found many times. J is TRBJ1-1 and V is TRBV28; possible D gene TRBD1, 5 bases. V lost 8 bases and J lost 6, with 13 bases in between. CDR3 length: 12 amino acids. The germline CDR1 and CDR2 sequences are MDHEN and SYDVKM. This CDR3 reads CASFAGFSEAFF. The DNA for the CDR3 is TGTGCCAGCTTTGCAGGGTTTTCTGAAGCTTTCTTT.

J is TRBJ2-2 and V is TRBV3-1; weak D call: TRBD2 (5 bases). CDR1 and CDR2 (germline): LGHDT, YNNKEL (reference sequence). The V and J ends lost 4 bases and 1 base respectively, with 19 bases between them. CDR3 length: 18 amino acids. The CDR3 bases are TGTGCCAGCAGCCCCGCGGGTTTAGGTCGGCGGAACACCGGGGAGCTGTTTTTT. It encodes CASSPAGLGRRNTGELFF.

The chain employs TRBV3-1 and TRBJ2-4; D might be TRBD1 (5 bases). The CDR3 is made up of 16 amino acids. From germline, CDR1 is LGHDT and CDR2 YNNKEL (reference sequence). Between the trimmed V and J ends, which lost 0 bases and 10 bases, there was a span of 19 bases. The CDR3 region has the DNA TGTGCCAGCAGCCAAGAACCGACAGCCGACCCTTCAATTCAGTACTTC. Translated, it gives CASSQEPTADPSIQYF.

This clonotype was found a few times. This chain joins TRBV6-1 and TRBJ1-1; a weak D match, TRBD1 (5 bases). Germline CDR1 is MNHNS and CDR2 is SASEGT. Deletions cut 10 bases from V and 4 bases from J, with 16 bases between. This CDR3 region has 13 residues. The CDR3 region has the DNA TGTGCCACCGCCTTGACGGGGCCCACTGAAGCTTTCTTT. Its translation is CATALTGPTEAFF.

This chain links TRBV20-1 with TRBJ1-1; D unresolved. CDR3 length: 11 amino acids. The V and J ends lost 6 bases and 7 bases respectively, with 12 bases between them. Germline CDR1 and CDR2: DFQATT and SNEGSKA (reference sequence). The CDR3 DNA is TGCAGTGCCCCTCTCCGAGTTGAAGCTTTCTTT. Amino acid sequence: CSAPLRVEAFF.

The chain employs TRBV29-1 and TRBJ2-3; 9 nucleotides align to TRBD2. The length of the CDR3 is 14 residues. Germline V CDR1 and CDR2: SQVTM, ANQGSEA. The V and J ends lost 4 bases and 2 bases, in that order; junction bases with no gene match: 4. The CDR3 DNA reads TGCAGCGTTGTGCTAGCGGGGATCACAGATACGCAGTATTTT. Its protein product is CSVVLAGITDTQYF.

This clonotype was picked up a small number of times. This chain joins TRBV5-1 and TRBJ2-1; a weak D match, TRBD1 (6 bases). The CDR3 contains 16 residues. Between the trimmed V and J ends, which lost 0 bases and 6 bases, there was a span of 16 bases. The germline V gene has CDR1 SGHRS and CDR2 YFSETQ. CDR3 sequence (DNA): TGCGCCAGCAGCTTGGTATTGGGGGCGAACGGCAATGAGCAGTTCTTC. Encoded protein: CASSLVLGANGNEQFF.

The CDR3 reads CASVDRAYEQYF. As DNA, the CDR3 is TGTGCCTCCGTAGACAGGGCGTACGAGCAGTACTTC. The J gene is TRBJ2-7, the V gene TRBV7-2; 7 positions agree with TRBD1. Germline lookup yields CDR1 SGHTA and CDR2 FQGNSA. This CDR3 is 12 amino acids long. V shed 11 bases, J shed 4 bases, and the junction held 8 bases outside the gene matches.

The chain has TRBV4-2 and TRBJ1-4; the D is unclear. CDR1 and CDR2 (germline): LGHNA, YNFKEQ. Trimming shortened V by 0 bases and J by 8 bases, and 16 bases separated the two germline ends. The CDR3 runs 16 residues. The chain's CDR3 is CASSQETLGFGEKLFF. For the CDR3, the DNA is TGTGCCAGCAGCCAAGAAACACTGGGGTTCGGGGAAAAACTGTTTTTT.

The CDR3 region is CSASGANEQFF. CDR3 DNA sequence: TGCAGTGCTAGTGGCGCGAATGAGCAGTTCTTC. This rearrangement joins TRBV20-1 to TRBJ2-1; D gene uncertain. Trimming took off 3 bases at V and 7 bases at J, with 7 bases between the two ends. CDR3 size: 11 residues. Germline V gene data show CDR1 as DFQATT and CDR2 as SNEGSKA (reference sequence).

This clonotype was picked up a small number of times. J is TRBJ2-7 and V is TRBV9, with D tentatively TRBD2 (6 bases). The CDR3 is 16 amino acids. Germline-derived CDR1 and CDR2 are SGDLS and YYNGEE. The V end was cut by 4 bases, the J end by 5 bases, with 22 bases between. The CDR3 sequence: CASSLKGSGGDDEQYF. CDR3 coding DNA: TGTGCCAGCAGCTTAAAAGGCAGTGGAGGGGACGACGAGCAGTACTTC. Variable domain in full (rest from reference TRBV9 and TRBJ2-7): DSGVTQTPKHLITATGQRVTLRCSPRSGDLSVYWYQQSLDQGLQFLIQYYNGEERAKGNILERFSAQQFPDLHSELNLSSLELGDSALYFCASSLKGSGGDDEQYFGPGTRLTVT.